The clone carrying this T cell receptor beta chain was counted only a few times. Sequenced by immunoSEQ multiplex PCR; TCRdb stores in-frame clones only, minus some. The table shows approximately 300,000 clones, with around four fifths occurring only once. The data originate from a study of Ad26.COV2.S vaccination and SARS-CoV-2 variants. Germline CDR1 SGHVS, CDR2 FQNEAQ. Trimming took off 5 bases at V and 8 bases at J, with 12 bases between the two ends. The CDR3 contains 12 residues. Stated treatment: around 19 received Ad26.COV2.S at low or high dose, single or two shots; several received placebo; per-sample allocation not given. Collection of the samples took place on day 63 after the first injection of vaccine or placebo.

This clonotype originated in a person between 18 and 65 years old who received the Ad26.COV2.S COVID-19 vaccine or a placebo. The material was peripheral blood, obtained in a trial of Ad26.COV2.S vaccine versus placebo. The chain uses TRBV7-8 and TRBJ1-2; D unclear. The CDR3 DNA reads as TGTGCCAGCAGCCTCTCCTCGGGCGGCTACACCTTC. It yields the protein CASSLSSGGYTF. Full variable domain (outside the CDR3, taken from reference TRBV7-8 and TRBJ1-2): GAGVSQSPRYKVAKRGQDVALRCDPISGHVSLFWYQQALGQGPEFLTYFQNEAQLDKSGLPSDRFFAERPEGSVSTLKIQRTQQEDSAVYLCASSLSSGGYTFGSGTRLTVV.